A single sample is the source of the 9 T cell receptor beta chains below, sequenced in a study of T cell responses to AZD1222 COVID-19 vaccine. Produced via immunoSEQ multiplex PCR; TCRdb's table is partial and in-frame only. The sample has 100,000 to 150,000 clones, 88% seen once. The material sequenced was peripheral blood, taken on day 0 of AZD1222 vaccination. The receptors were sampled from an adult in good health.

The CDR3 spells CANPREQGAFGYTF. CDR3 nucleotides: TGTGCCAACCCCCGGGAACAGGGGGCTTTTGGCTACACCTTC. This sequence joins TRBV2 and TRBJ1-2; 9 bases map to TRBD1. V shed 10 bases, J shed 7 bases, and the junction held 13 bases outside the gene matches. The CDR3 is 14 residues long. Germline CDR1 reads SNHLY; CDR2 reads FYNNEI.

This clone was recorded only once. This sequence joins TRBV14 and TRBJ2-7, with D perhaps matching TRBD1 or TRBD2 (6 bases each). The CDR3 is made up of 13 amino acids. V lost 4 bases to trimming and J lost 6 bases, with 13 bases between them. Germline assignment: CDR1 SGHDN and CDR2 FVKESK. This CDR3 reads CASSPYGGAEQYF. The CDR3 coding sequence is TGTGCCAGCAGCCCATACGGGGGCGCCGAGCAGTACTTC.

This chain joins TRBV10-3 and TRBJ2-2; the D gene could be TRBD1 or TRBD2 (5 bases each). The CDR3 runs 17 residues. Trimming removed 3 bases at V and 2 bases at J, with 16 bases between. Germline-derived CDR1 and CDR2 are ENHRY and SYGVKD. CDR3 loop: CAISDEVSGPNTGELFF. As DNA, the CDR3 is TGTGCCATCAGTGACGAAGTCTCGGGACCCAACACCGGGGAGCTGTTTTTT.

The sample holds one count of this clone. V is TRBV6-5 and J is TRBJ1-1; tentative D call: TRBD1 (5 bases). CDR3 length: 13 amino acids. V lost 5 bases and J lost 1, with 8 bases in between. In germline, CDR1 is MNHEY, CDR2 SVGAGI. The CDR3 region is CASSLQENTEAFF. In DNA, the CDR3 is TGTGCCAGCAGTCTACAGGAGAACACTGAAGCTTTCTTT.

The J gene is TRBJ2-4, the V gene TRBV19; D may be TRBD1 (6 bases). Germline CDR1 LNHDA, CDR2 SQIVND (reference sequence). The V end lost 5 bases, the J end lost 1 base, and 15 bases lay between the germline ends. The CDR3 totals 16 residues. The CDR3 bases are TGTGCCAGTAGTGCGACAGGCGACCTGGCCAAAAACATTCAGTACTTC. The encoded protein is CASSATGDLAKNIQYF.

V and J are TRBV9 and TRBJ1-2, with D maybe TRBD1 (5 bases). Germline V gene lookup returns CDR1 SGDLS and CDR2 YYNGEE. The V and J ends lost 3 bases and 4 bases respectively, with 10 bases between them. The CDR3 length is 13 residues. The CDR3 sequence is CASSAGAIYGYTF. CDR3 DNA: TGTGCCAGCAGCGCCGGGGCAATCTATGGCTACACCTTC.

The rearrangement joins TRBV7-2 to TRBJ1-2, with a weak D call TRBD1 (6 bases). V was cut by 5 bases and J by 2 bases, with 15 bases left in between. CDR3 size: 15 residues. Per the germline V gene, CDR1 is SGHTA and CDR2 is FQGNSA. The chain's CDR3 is CASSPGGARNYGYTF. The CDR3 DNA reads TGTGCCAGCAGCCCGGGGGGGGCTCGAAACTATGGCTACACCTTC.

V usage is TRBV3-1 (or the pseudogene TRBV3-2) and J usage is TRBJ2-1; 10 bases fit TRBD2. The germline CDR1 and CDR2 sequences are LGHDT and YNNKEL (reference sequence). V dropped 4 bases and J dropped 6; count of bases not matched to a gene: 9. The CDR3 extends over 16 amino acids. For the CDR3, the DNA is TGTGCCAGCAGCCCCCGCCTGGGACTAGCGTTCAATGAGCAGTTCTTC. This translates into CASSPRLGLAFNEQFF.

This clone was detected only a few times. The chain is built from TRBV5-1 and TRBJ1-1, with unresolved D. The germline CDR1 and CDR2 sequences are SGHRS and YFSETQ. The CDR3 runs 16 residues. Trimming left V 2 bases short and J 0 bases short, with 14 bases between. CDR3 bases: TGCGCCAGCAGCTTAGAGTCAGCCCTCATGAACACTGAAGCTTTCTTT. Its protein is CASSLESALMNTEAFF.